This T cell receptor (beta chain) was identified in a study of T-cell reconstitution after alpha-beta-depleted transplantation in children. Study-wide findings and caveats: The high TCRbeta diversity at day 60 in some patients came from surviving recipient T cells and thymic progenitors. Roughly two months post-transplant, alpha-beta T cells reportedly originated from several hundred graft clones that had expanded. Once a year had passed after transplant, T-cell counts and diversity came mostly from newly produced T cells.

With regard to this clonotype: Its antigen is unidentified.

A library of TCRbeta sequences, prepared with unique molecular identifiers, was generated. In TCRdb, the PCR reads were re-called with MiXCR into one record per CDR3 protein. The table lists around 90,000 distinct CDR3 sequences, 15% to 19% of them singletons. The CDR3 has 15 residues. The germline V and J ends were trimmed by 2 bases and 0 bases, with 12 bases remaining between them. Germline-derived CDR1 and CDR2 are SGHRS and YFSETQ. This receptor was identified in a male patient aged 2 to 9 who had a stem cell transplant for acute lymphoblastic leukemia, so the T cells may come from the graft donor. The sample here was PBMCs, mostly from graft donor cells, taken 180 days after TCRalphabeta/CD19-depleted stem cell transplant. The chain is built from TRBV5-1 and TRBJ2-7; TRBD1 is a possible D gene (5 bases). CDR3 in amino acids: CASSLGETVSYEQYF. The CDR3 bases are TGCGCCAGCAGCTTAGGGGAAACGGTCTCCTACGAGCAGTACTTC.